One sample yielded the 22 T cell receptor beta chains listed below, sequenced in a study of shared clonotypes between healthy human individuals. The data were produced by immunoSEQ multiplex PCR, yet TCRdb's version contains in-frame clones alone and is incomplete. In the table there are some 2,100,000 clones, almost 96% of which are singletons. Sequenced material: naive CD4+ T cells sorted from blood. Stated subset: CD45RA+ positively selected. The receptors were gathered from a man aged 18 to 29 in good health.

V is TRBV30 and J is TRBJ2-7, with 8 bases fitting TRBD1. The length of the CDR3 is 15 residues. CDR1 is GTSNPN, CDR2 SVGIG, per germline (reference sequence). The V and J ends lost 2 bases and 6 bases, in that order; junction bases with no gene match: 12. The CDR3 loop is CAWSTHRQGKAEQYF. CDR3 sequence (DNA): TGTGCCTGGAGTACCCACCGACAGGGGAAGGCCGAGCAGTACTTC.

Here the CDR3 reads CASSDRSSYEQYF. The CDR3 DNA reads as TGTGCCAGCTCGGACAGGAGCTCCTACGAGCAGTACTTC. The V call is TRBV9, the J call TRBJ2-7; TRBD1 aligns across 7 bases. Unmatched junction bases numbered 4, after V lost 7 bases and J lost 0 bases. The CDR3 has 13 residues. Germline CDR1 SGDLS, CDR2 YYNGEE.

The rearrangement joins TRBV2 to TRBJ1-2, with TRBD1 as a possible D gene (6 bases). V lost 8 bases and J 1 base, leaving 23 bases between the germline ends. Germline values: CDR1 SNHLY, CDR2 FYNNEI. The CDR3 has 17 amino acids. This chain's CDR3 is CASRIGQTAYNNYGYTF. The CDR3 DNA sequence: TGTGCCAGCCGAATAGGACAGACGGCTTATAATAACTATGGCTACACCTTC.

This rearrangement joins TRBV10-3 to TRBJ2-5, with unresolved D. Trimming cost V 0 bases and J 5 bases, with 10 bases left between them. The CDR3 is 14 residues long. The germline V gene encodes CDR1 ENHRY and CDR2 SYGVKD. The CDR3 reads CAISESQFGETQYF. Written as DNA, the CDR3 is TGTGCCATCAGTGAGTCGCAGTTTGGGGAGACCCAGTACTTC.

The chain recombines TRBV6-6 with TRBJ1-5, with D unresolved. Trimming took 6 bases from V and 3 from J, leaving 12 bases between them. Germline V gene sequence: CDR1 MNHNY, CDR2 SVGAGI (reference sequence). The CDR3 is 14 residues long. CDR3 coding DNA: TGTGCCAGCAGGCGCCCCGAGGACAATCAGCCCCAGCATTTT. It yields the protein CASRRPEDNQPQHF.

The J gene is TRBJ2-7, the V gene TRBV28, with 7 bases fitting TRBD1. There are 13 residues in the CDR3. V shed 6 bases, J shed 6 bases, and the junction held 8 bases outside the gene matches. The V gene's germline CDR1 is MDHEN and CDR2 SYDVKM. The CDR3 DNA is TGTGCCAGCAGCCGCAGCGACAGGGCCGAGCAGTACTTC. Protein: CASSRSDRAEQYF.

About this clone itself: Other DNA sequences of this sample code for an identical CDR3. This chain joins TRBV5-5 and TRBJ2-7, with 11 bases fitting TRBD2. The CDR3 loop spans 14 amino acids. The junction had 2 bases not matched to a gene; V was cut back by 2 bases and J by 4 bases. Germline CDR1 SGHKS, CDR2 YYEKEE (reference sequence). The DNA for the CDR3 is TGTGCCAGCAGCTTAACTAGCGGGAGTTACGAGCAGTACTTC. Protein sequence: CASSLTSGSYEQYF.

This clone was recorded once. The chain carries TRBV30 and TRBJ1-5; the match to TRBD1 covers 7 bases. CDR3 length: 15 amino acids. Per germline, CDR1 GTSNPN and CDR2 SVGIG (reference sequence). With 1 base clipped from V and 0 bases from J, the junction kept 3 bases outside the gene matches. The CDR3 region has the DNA TGTGCCTGGAGTGGGACAGGTTTTAGCAATCAGCCCCAGCATTTT. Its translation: CAWSGTGFSNQPQHF.

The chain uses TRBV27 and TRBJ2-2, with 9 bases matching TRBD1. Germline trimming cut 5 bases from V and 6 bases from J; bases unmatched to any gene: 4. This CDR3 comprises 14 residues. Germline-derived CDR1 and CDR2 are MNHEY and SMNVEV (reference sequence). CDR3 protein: CASSPGTGPGELFF. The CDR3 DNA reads TGTGCCAGCAGTCCCGGGACAGGGCCCGGGGAGCTGTTTTTT.

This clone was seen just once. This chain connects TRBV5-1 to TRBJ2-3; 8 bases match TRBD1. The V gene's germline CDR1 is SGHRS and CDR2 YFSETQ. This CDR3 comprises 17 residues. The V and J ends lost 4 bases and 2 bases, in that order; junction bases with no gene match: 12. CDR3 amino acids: CASSAGQGSIYTDTQYF. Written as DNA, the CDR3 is TGCGCCAGCAGCGCCGGACAGGGCTCCATTTACACAGATACGCAGTATTTT.

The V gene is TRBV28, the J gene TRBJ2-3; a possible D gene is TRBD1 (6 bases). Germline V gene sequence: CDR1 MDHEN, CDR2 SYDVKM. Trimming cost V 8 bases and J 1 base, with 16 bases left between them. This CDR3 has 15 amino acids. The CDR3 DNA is TGTGCCAGCCCCCCTTCGGCAGGGGGCACAGATACGCAGTATTTT. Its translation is CASPPSAGGTDTQYF. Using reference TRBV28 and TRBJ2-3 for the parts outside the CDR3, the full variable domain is DVKVTQSSRYLVKRTGEKVFLECVQDMDHENMFWYRQDPGLGLRLIYFSYDVKMKEKGDIPEGYSVSREKKERFSLILESASTNQTSMYLCASPPSAGGTDTQYFGPGTRLTVL.

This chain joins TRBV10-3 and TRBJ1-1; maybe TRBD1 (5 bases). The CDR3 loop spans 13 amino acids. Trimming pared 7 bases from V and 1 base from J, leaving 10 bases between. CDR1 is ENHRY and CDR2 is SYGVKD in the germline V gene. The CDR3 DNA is TGTGCCATCAATCAACAGGCGAACACTGAAGCTTTCTTT. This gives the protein CAINQQANTEAFF.

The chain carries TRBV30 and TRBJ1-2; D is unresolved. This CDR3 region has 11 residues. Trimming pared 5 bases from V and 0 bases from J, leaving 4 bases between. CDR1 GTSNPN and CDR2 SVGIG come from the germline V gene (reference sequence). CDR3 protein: CAWVSNYGYTF. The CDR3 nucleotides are TGTGCCTGGGTTTCTAACTATGGCTACACCTTC.

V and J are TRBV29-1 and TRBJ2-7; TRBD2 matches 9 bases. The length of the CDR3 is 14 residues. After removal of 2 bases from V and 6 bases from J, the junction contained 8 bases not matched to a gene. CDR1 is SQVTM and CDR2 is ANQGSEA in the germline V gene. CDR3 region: CSVERSGLAGEQYF. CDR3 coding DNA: TGCAGCGTTGAAAGGTCGGGACTAGCTGGCGAGCAGTACTTC.

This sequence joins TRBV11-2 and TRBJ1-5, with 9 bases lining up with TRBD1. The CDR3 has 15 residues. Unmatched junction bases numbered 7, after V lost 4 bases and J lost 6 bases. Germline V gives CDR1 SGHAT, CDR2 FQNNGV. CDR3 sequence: CASSSGTGTGQPQHF. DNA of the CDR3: TGTGCCAGCAGCTCCGGGACAGGGACGGGTCAGCCCCAGCATTTT. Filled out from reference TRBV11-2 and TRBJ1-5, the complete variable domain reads EAGVAQSPRYKIIEKRQSVAFWCNPISGHATLYWYQQILGQGPKLLIQFQNNGVVDDSQLPKDRFSAERLKGVDSTLKIQPAKLEDSAVYLCASSSGTGTGQPQHFGDGTRLSIL.

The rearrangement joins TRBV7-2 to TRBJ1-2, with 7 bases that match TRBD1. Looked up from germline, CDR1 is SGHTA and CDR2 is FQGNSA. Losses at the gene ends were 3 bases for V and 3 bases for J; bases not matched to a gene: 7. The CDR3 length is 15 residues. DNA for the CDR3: TGTGCCAGCAGCTTGGGACAGCTTCGTGACTATGGCTACACCTTC. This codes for CASSLGQLRDYGYTF.

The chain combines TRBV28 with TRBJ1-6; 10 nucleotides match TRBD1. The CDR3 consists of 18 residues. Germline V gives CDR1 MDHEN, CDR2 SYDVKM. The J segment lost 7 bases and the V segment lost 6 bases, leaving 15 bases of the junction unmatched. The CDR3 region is CASSHPGQGVGFNSPLHF. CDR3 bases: TGTGCCAGCAGCCACCCAGGACAGGGGGTAGGGTTCAATTCACCCCTCCACTTT.

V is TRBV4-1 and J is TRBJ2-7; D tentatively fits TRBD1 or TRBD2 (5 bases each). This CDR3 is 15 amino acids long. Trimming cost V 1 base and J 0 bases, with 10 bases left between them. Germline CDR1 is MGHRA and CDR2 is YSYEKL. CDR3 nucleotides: TGCGCCAGCAGCCAAGGACGGGGCCCCTCCTACGAGCAGTACTTC. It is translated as CASSQGRGPSYEQYF.

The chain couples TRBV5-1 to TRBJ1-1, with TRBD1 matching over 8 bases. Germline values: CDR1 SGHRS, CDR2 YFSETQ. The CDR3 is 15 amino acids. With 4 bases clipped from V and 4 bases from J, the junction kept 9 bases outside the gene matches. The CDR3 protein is CASSRQTGGATEAFF. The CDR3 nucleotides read TGCGCCAGCAGCCGCCAAACAGGGGGGGCCACTGAAGCTTTCTTT. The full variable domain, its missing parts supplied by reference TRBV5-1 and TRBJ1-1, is KAGVTQTPRYLIKTRGQQVTLSCSPISGHRSVSWYQQTPGQGLQFLFEYFSETQRNKGNFPGRFSGRQFSNSRSEMNVSTLELGDSALYLCASSRQTGGATEAFFGQGTRLTVV.

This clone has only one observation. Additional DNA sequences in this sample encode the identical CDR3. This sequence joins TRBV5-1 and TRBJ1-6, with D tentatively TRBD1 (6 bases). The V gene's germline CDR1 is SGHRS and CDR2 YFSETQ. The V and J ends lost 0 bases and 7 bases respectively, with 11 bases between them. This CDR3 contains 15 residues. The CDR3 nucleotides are TGCGCCAGCAGCTTGGATACGGGGGCAAATTCACCCCTCCACTTT. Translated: CASSLDTGANSPLHF.

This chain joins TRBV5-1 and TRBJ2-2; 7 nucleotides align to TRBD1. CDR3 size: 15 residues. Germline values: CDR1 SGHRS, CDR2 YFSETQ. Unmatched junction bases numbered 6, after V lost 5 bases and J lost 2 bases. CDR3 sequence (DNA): TGCGCCAGCAGGCCCGGGACAGCAAACACCGGGGAGCTGTTTTTT. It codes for CASRPGTANTGELFF.

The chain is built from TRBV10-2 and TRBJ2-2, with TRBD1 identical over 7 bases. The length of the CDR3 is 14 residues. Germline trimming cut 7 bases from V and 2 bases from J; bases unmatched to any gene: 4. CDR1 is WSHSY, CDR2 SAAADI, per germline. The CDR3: CASIGQANTGELFF. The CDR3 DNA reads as TGCGCCAGCATCGGACAGGCTAACACCGGGGAGCTGTTTTTT.